The rows below give T cell receptor beta chains drawn from one sample of a study of cytomegalovirus exposure and HLA in healthy donors. The repertoire was sequenced with immunoSEQ multiplex PCR; TCRdb's copy has only in-frame clones and lacks some. The sample includes about 140,000 clones, over 70% of them seen just once. The source material was PBMCs. The origin of the receptors is a woman in her thirties or forties in good health and CMV-seronegative. The CDR3 runs from the conserved cysteine through the conserved F or W. The D gene is left open where the match is weak. A row's size may be missing; if present it is once, few, many or a size class.

clone_size,d_call,v_call,cdr3_length,j_call,cdr3_nt,cdr3_aa
NA,NA,TRBV28,13,TRBJ2-7,TGTGCCAGCAGACAGCAGGATTCCTACGAGCAGTACTTC,CASRQQDSYEQYF
NA,TRBD1,TRBV5-1,16,TRBJ2-5,TGCGCCAGCAGCTTGGGCAGACAGGGGAACCAAGAGACCCAGTACTTC,CASSLGRQGNQETQYF
NA,NA,TRBV7-9,16,TRBJ2-2,TGTGCCAGCAGAGGCTCCGTGTCCGGGGAGGTCGGGGAGCTGTTTTTT,CASRGSVSGEVGELFF
NA,TRBD1,TRBV7-9,14,TRBJ1-6,TGTGCCAGCAGCAGGGACAGGAATAATTCACCCCTCCACTTT,CASSRDRNNSPLHF
few,NA,TRBV11-2,17,TRBJ2-7,TGTGCCAGCAGCTTATCGGGTTGGGTCGCGCAAGGCTACGAGCAGTACTTC,CASSLSGWVAQGYEQYF
NA,TRBD1,TRBV11-2,14,TRBJ2-5,TGTGCCAGCAGCTTAGGGGACAGTCAAGAGACCCAGTACTTC,CASSLGDSQETQYF
NA,NA,TRBV9,12,TRBJ2-1,TGTGCCAGCAGCGCCGGAGCTAATGAGCAGTTCTTC,CASSAGANEQFF
NA,TRBD2,TRBV7-6,17,TRBJ2-2,TGTGCCAGCAGTCCCCAGGGACTAGCGGGAGTCACCGGGGAGCTGTTTTTT,CASSPQGLAGVTGELFF
NA,TRBD2,TRBV29-1,13,TRBJ2-5,TGCAGCGTCCTGCGGGAGGGTCCGGAGACCCAGTACTTC,CSVLREGPETQYF
NA,TRBD1,TRBV5-1,15,TRBJ2-7,TGCGCCAGCAGCAGCTCGGGACAGGGGGCTTACGAGCAGTACTTC,CASSSSGQGAYEQYF
NA,TRBD1,TRBV5-1,16,TRBJ1-6,TGCGCCAGCAGAAAAGGGCAGGGACAGAATAATTCACCCCTCCACTTT,CASRKGQGQNNSPLHF
NA,TRBD1,TRBV7-9,15,TRBJ1-5,TGTTCCAGCAGCTTGACAGGGATGAGCAATCAGCCCCAGCATTTT,CSSSLTGMSNQPQHF
NA,NA,TRBV11-2,16,TRBJ2-5,TGTGCCAGCAGTCTTTATCCGGAGGGCCGACAAGAGACCCAGTACTTC,CASSLYPEGRQETQYF
few,NA,TRBV28,14,TRBJ2-7,TGTGCCAGCAGTCCCCGGGTCCCGCAATTGCAACAGTACTTC,CASSPRVPQLQQYF
NA,NA,TRBV19,11,TRBJ2-3,TGTGCCAGTAAGCGCACAGATACGCAGTATTTT,CASKRTDTQYF
NA,TRBD1,TRBV28,13,TRBJ1-4,TGTGCCAGCAGTTTAACAGGGGGTGAAAAACTGTTTTTT,CASSLTGGEKLFF
NA,TRBD2,TRBV28,15,TRBJ2-1,TGTGCCAGCAGTAGAATAGCGGGGGGGCCGAATGAGCAGTTCTTC,CASSRIAGGPNEQFF
NA,NA,TRBV6-1,12,TRBJ1-1,TGTGCCAGCCGCAGGGTGAACACTGAAGCTTTCTTT,CASRRVNTEAFF
NA,TRBD2,TRBV9,16,TRBJ2-7,TGTGCCAGCAGCCCTCAGGAGCGGGAGCTCTGGTACGAGCAGTACTTC,CASSPQERELWYEQYF
NA,TRBD2,TRBV5-1,16,TRBJ2-1,TGCGCCAGCAGACTAGCGGTCACCTCATCCTACAATGAGCAGTTCTTC,CASRLAVTSSYNEQFF
NA,TRBD1,TRBV4-3,14,TRBJ1-3,TGCGCCAGCAGGAAGACAGGGGGTGGAAACACCATATATTTT,CASRKTGGGNTIYF
NA,NA,TRBV28,12,TRBJ1-6,TGTGCCAGTTCACAGGGCCGGTCACCCCTCCACTTT,CASSQGRSPLHF
few,TRBD1,TRBV27,17,TRBJ1-2,TGTGCCAGCACCCCCGAACACAGGGGAGACAGGAACTATGGCTACACCTTC,CASTPEHRGDRNYGYTF
NA,TRBD2,TRBV18,16,TRBJ2-3,TGTGCCAGCTCACCACTCGGCGGTAGCGGGAGTTCAACGCAGTATTTT,CASSPLGGSGSSTQYF
few,NA,TRBV7-2,16,TRBJ2-7,TGTGCCAGCAGCTTAATTGGGCTAGCGACTACCTACGAGCAGTACTTC,CASSLIGLATTYEQYF
NA,TRBD1,TRBV28,17,TRBJ1-1,TGTGCCAGCAGATACCACGGGACAGGGGTTCTGAACACTGAAGCTTTCTTT,CASRYHGTGVLNTEAFF
NA,TRBD1,TRBV10-1,18,TRBJ2-2,TGCGCCAGCAGTGACGGGGACAGGGGGATTAAAGAGGCCGGGGAGCTGTTTTTT,CASSDGDRGIKEAGELFF
NA,TRBD2,TRBV7-2,18,TRBJ2-1,TGTGCCAGCAGCTTATTACCAGCGGGGGGGAGCTCCTACAATGAGCAGTTCTTC,CASSLLPAGGSSYNEQFF
NA,NA,TRBV27,14,TRBJ2-7,TGTGCCAGCAGTTTCGCGGCACGTAGCTACGAGCAGTACTTC,CASSFAARSYEQYF
NA,NA,TRBV7-9,13,TRBJ1-1,TGTGCCAGCAGACTAGACCCCGACAGGGAAGCTTTCTTT,CASRLDPDREAFF
NA,TRBD1,TRBV19,18,TRBJ1-5,TGTGCCAGTCTTAAGACGGGACAGGGGGAATGGAGCAATCAGCCCCAGCATTTT,CASLKTGQGEWSNQPQHF
NA,NA,TRBV2,15,TRBJ1-1,TGTGCCAGCCCCAGGGGTAATTCTGACGCCCGGATGCCGTTCTTT,CASPRGNSDARMPFF